These 2 T cell receptor beta chains came from one sample sequenced in a study of vaccination effects on CD4 cells after COVID-19. Their specific antigens are unknown. Here immunoSEQ multiplex PCR was the method, and the copy in TCRdb shows in-frame clones only, minus some. The sample shows some 41,000 clones, roughly 79% of them seen only once. Ahead of sequencing, the ViraFEST assay grew antigen-specific CD4+ T cells using viral peptide pools. A roughly 10-day culture period preceded the isolation of CD4+ T cells. Vaccinated participants had no history of SARS-CoV-2 infection and tested negative for nucleocapsid antibodies. Specimen: CD4+ T cells from PBMCs cultured with SARS-CoV-2 spike peptides, collected before COVID-19 vaccination. The receptors derive from a human donor who received a COVID-19 vaccine.

The rearrangement uses TRBV3-1 (or the pseudogene TRBV3-2) and TRBJ2-1, with D unclear. From germline, CDR1 is LGHDT and CDR2 YNNKEL (reference sequence). This CDR3 is 14 amino acids long. The V end was cut by 1 base, the J end by 4 bases, with 8 bases between. The CDR3 sequence is CASSQGRAYNEQFF. The CDR3 nucleotides are TGTGCCAGCAGCCAAGGACGGGCGTACAATGAGCAGTTCTTC.

This clone appeared once. The V gene is TRBV15, the J gene TRBJ2-2; 8 positions match TRBD2. Looked up from germline, CDR1 is LNHNV and CDR2 is YYDKDF (reference sequence). The CDR3 totals 16 residues. With V trimmed by 4 bases and J by 7 bases, 11 bases remained unmatched. CDR3 protein: CATSTRGGAVGGELFF. The CDR3, as DNA: TGTGCCACCAGCACCCGGGGGGGGGCCGTCGGCGGGGAGCTGTTTTTT.